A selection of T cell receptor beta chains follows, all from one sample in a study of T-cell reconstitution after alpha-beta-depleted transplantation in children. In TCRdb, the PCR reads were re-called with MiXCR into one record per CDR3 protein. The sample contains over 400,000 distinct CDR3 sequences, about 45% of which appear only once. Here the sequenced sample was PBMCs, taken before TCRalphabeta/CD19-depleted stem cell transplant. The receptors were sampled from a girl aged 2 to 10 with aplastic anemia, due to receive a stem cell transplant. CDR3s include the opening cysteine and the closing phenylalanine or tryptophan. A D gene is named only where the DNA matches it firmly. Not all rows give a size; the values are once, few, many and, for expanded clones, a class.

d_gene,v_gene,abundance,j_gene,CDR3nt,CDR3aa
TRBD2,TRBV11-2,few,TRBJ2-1,TGTGCCAGCAACTTCGCGGGAGCGGACAATGAGCAGTTCTTC,CASNFAGADNEQFF
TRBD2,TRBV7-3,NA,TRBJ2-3,TGTGCCAGCAGCTTAACTGGTGCGGGGGGATGGGCAGATACGCAGTATTTT,CASSLTGAGGWADTQYF
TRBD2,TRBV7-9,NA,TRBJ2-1,TGTGCCAGCAGCGGGTACGGGACTAGCGCCTACAATGAGCAGTTCTTC,CASSGYGTSAYNEQFF
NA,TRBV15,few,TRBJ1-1,TGTGCCACCAGCAGAGATTATACAGAAGCTTTCTTT,CATSRDYTEAFF
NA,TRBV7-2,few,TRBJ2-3,TGTGCCAGCAGCTCGGACCGGGATACGCAGTATTTT,CASSSDRDTQYF
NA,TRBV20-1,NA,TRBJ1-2,TGCAGTGCTAGCTTGACATCTCTGGGCTATGGCTACACCTTC,CSASLTSLGYGYTF
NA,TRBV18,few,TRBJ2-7,TGTGCCAGCCAAACCCGCGGGCCGGGTTCATTTTACGAGCAGTACTTC,CASQTRGPGSFYEQYF
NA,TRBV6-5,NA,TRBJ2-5,TGTGCCAGCAGTTCCCGGGACACCCAAGAGACCCAGTACTTC,CASSSRDTQETQYF
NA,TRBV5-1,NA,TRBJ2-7,TGCGCCAGCAGCTTGGATCTGGGGGCATACGAGCAGTACTTC,CASSLDLGAYEQYF
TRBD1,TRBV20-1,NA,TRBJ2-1,TGCAGTGCGATAGACAGGGGGCCCCTGAGGGTCTTC,CSAIDRGPLRVF
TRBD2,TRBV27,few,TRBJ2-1,TGTGCCAGCAGTTTTCGGGAGGGCCTTAATGAGCAGTTCTTC,CASSFREGLNEQFF
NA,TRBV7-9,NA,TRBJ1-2,TGTGCCAGCAGACACGAGGGTGACGGCTACACCTTC,CASRHEGDGYTF
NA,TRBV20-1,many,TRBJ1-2,TGCAGTGCTAGAGATAGAGGGTATGGCTACACCTTC,CSARDRGYGYTF
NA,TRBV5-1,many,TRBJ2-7,TGCGCCAGCAGCTCCCCACAGGGCAGATTTTACGAGCAGTACTTC,CASSSPQGRFYEQYF
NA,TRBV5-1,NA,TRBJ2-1,TGCGCCAGCAGCCGACCTAGCCAATACAATGAGCAGTTCTTC,CASSRPSQYNEQFF
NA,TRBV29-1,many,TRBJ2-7,TGCAGCGTTAAGGGAAATATTCCCTCCTACGAGCAGTACTTC,CSVKGNIPSYEQYF
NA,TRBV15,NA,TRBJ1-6,TGTGCCACCAGCAGAAATAATTCACCCCTCCACTTT,CATSRNNSPLHF
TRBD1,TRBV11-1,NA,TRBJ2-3,TGTGCCAGCAGCGAGAGGGACAGGTCCACAGATACGCAGTATTTT,CASSERDRSTDTQYF
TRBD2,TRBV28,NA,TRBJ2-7,TGTGCCAGCAGTGGCCCCGGGAGCGGGAGGTGGGAGCAGTACTTC,CASSGPGSGRWEQYF
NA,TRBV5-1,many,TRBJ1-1,TGCGCCAGCAGCCCCCGGGGCCTAATCGAAGCTTTCTTT,CASSPRGLIEAFF
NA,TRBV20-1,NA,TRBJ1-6,TGCAGTGCTAGAGATCCGGCGGCGGTCAATTCACCCCTCCACTTT,CSARDPAAVNSPLHF
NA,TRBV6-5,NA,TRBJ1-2,TGTGCCAGCAGTTACTCGCAGAGTAACTATGGCTACACCTTC,CASSYSQSNYGYTF
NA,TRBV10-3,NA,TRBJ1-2,TGTGCCATCAGCTCAAAAGGGTCCTATGGCTACACCTTC,CAISSKGSYGYTF
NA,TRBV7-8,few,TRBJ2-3,TGTGCCAGCAGCACAGGACAGTACCAAGCGCAGTATTTT,CASSTGQYQAQYF
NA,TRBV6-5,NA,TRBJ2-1,TGTGCCAGCAGTTACGCCAACTGGGATGGCTACAATGAGCAGTTCTTC,CASSYANWDGYNEQFF
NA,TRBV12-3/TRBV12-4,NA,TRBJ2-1,TGTGCCAGCAGTTCCCCGATGGACGAAAGGGGATTCTTC,CASSSPMDERGFF
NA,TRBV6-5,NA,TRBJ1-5,TGTGCCAGCAGTTACAGCGCCACTTCGCTCCAGCCCCAGCATTTT,CASSYSATSLQPQHF
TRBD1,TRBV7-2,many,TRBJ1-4,TGTGCCAGCAGCTCCCCACCGGGACAGGGCAATGAAAAACTGTTTTTT,CASSSPPGQGNEKLFF
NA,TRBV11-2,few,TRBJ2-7,TGTGCCAGCAGCTCAGGGGACGAGCAGTACTTC,CASSSGDEQYF
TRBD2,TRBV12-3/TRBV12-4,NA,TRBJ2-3,TGTGCCAGCAGATATCGACTAGCGAGCGCAGATACGCAGTATTTT,CASRYRLASADTQYF
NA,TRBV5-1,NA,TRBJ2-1,TGCGCCAGCAGAGCGCCCCAGGACAATGAGCAGTTCTTC,CASRAPQDNEQFF
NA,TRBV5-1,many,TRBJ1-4,TGCGCCAGCAGCGATTTAGACGGACGGGGAAAACTGTTTTTT,CASSDLDGRGKLFF
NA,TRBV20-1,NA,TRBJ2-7,TGCAGTGCCCCGGGGGGCGGCCTCTACGAGCAGTACTTC,CSAPGGGLYEQYF
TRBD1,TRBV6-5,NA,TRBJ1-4,TGTGCCAGCAGTTACGGGGACAGGGGGCGTGAAAAACTGTTTTTT,CASSYGDRGREKLFF
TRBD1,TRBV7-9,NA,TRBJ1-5,TGTGCCAGCAGCTCCGGACAGGGTAGTGATCAGCCCCAGCATTTT,CASSSGQGSDQPQHF
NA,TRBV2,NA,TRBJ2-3,TGTGCCAGCAGTGGGCTACCTACTAGCACAGATACGCAGTATTTT,CASSGLPTSTDTQYF
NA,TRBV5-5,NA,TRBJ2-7,TGTGCCAGCAGCCAAGCGAACTACGAGCAGTACTTC,CASSQANYEQYF
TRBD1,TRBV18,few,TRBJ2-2,TGTGCCAGCTCACCGGCACAGGGGGTGTACACCGGGGAGCTGTTTTTT,CASSPAQGVYTGELFF
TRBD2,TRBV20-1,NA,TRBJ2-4,TGCAGTGCTAGTCGTCCACTAGCGGATAAAAACATTCAGTACTTC,CSASRPLADKNIQYF
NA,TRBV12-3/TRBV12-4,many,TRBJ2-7,TGTGCCAGCAGTCCACAAACAGGGGCGGGAACCTACGAGCAGTACTTC,CASSPQTGAGTYEQYF
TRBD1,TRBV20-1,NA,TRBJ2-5,TGCAGTGCGTCGCCAACCGGGACAGGTGGAGCAATGGCCCAGTACTTC,CSASPTGTGGAMAQYF
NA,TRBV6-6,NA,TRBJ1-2,TGTGCCAGCGGCGGGATCGGGTGGGGCTACACCTTC,CASGGIGWGYTF
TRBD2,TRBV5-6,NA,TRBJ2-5,TGTGCCAGCAGCTTTCGACTAGCGGGAGGGCCACTCCAAGAGACCCAGTACTTC,CASSFRLAGGPLQETQYF
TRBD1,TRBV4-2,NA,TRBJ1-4,TGTGCCAGCAGCCTTACAGGGGGGGCTAATGAAAAACTGTTTTTT,CASSLTGGANEKLFF
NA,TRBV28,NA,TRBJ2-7,TGTGCCAGCAGCCATGGACAGACCTACGAGCAGTACTTC,CASSHGQTYEQYF
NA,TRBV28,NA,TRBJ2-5,TGTGCCAGCAGTTTGCAACCTGGGGGGGAGACCCAGTACTTC,CASSLQPGGETQYF
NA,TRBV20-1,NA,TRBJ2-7,TGCAGTGCTAGCCCTCCCCAAGTGTCCCACGAGCAGTACTTC,CSASPPQVSHEQYF
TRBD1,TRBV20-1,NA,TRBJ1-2,TGCAGTGCTAGAGATAGGACAGGGGATGGCGACACCTTC,CSARDRTGDGDTF
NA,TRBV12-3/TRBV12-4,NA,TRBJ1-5,TGTGCCAGCAGTCCCGATGGGGGGCCTCAGCCCCAGCATTTT,CASSPDGGPQPQHF
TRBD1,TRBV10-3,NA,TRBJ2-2,TGTGCCATCAGTCCCGGGACAGGGGAGATCGGGGAGCTGTTTTTT,CAISPGTGEIGELFF
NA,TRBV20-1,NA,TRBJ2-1,TGCAGTGCTAGAGACCGGACTCATAGCTCCTACAATGAGCAGTTCTTC,CSARDRTHSSYNEQFF
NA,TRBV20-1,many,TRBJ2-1,TGCAGTGCCGCGGACCACTCCTACAATGAGCAGTTCTTC,CSAADHSYNEQFF
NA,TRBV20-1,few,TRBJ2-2,TGCAGTGCTAGAGAGGCTAGCGCCTTACTGACCGGGGAGCTGTTTTTT,CSAREASALLTGELFF
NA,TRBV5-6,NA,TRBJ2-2,TGTGCCAGCAGCTTGGTTGCAGAAACCATACTACCCACCGGGGAGCTGTTTTTT,CASSLVAETILPTGELFF
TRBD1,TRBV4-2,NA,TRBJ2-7,TGTGCCAGCAGCCAATCGGGACAGCTATTATCCTACGAGCAGTACTTC,CASSQSGQLLSYEQYF